This record covers a single TCR beta chain. This entry comes from a study of T cell repertoires in cytomegalovirus infection. The ends lost 0 bases at V and 2 bases at J; junction bases unmatched: 0. Germline V gene data show CDR1 as ENHRY and CDR2 as SYGVKD. The CDR3 consists of 16 residues. TCRdb re-called the reads with MiXCR, one entry per CDR3 protein. The sample records about 310,000 distinct CDR3 sequences, 15% to 20% being singletons. Material: PBMCs. The sequence was collected from a human donor in good health (CMV status not recorded). Some clones in this sample may be carry-over from other donors' samples. The V call is TRBV10-3, the J call TRBJ2-1; TRBD2 matches 11 bases. Here the CDR3 reads CAISESGLAAYNEQFF. CDR3 nucleotides: TGTGCCATCAGTGAGTCGGGACTAGCGGCCTACAATGAGCAGTTCTTC.